This TCR beta chain was identified in a study of response to subunit inactivated influenza vaccine. Germline lookup yields CDR1 SGHTA and CDR2 FQGNSA. The CDR3 runs 14 residues. The V end was cut by 4 bases, the J end by 4 bases, with 10 bases between. Each CDR3 protein is one row after TCRdb ran MiXCR on the RT-PCR reads. The sample has around 500,000 distinct CDR3 sequences; approximately 11% are singletons. Findings of the study overall: T cells newly recruited by each seasonal influenza vaccination are few, the authors suggested.

Notes on this clonotype: The antigen remains unidentified.

The sample consisted of PBMCs from blood, taken around seven weeks after vaccination. The receptor comes from a man aged 50 to 60 who received an inactivated influenza vaccine. The J gene is TRBJ2-2, the V gene TRBV7-2; no firm D call. CDR3 amino acids: CASSSPVLTGELFF. The CDR3, as DNA: TGTGCCAGCAGCTCCCCGGTCCTCACCGGGGAGCTGTTTTTT.